This TCR beta chain stems from a study of T cell responses to AZD1222 COVID-19 vaccine. Study-level findings and limits: Seropositive at baseline were only a handful of AZD1222 recipients.

This CDR3 has 23 residues. Germline V gene data show CDR1 as SNHLY and CDR2 as FYNNEI. The ends were cut back, 2 bases at V and 2 bases at J, with 36 bases in the middle. TCRdb's copy holds only in-frame clones and misses some; the assay was immunoSEQ multiplex PCR. Here the sample spans some 24,000 clones, about 88% being singletons. Regarding this clone: Its matching antigen is unknown.

This chain joins TRBV2 and TRBJ1-1; TRBD1 might be the D (5 bases). The material was peripheral blood, obtained 28 days after the second AZD1222 dose. This sequence originates from an adult who received the AZD1222 COVID-19 vaccine. Written as DNA, the CDR3 is TGTGCCAGCAGTGAAAGTCTGGCAGGGATGGCGAGCCGTCTGCAAGCAAGTAACACTGAAGCTTTCTTT. Translating it yields CASSESLAGMASRLQASNTEAFF.